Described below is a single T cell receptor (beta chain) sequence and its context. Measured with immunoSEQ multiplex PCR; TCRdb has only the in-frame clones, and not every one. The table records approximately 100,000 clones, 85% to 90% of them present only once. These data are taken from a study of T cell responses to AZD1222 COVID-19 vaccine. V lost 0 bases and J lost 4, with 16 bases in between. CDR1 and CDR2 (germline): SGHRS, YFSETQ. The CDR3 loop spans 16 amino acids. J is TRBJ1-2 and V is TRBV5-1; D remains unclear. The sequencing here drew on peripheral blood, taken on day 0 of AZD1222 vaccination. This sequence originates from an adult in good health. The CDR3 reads CASSLAPGIAPYGYTF. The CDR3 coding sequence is TGCGCCAGCAGCTTGGCTCCAGGCATAGCCCCCTATGGCTACACCTTC.